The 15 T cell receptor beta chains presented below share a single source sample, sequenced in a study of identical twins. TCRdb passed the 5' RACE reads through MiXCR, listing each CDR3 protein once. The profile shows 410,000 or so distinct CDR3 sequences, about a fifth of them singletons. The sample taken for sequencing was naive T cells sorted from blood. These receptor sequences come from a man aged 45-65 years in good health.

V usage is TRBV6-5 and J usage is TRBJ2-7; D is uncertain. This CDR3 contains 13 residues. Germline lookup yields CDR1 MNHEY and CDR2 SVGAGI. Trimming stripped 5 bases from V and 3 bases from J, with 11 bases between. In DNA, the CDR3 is TGTGCCAGCAGTAACCGGGTGGGCTACGAGCAGTACTTC. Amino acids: CASSNRVGYEQYF.

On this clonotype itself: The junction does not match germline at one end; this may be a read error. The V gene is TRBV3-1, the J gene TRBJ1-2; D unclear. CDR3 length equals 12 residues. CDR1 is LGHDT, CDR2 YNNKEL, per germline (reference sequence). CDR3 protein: CASSQGPYGSTF. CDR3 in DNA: TGTGCCAGCAGCCAAGGTCCCTATGGCTCCACCTTC.

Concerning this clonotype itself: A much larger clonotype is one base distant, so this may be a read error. The CDR3 region has the DNA TGTGCCAGCAGTGAATGGGGCGCAGCCTACGAGCAGTACTTC. Amino acid sequence: CASSEWGAAYEQYF. The rearrangement joins TRBV25-1 to TRBJ2-7; D may be TRBD1 (5 bases). Germline CDR1 is MGHDK and CDR2 is SYGVNS. V gave up 1 base and J gave up 2 bases, with 9 bases separating them. The CDR3 contains 14 residues.

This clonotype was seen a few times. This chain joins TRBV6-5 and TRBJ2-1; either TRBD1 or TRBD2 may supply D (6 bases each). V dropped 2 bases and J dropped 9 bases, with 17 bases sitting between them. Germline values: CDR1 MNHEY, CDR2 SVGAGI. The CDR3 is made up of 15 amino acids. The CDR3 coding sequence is TGTGCCAGCAGTTACAGATCGGGGGCGCAGGCTGAGCAGTTCTTC. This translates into CASSYRSGAQAEQFF.

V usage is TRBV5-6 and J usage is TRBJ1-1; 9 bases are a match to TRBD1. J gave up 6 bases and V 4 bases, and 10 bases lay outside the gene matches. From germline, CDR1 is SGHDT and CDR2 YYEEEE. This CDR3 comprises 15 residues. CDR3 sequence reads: CASSERPGQGSEAFF. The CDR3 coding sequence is TGTGCCAGCAGCGAAAGACCGGGACAGGGCTCTGAAGCTTTCTTT.

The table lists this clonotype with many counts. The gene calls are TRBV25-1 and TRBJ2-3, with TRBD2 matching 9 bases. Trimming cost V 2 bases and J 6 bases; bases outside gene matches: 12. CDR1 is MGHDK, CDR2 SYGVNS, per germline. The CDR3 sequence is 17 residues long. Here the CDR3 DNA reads TGTGCCAGCAGTGAAGGGTTGCTAGCGGGGCTCCGGGATACGCAGTATTTT. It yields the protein CASSEGLLAGLRDTQYF. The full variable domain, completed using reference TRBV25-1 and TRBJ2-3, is EADIYQTPRYLVIGTGKKITLECSQTMGHDKMYWYQQDPGMELHLIHYSYGVNSTEKGDLSSESTVSRIRTEHFPLTLESARPSHTSQYLCASSEGLLAGLRDTQYFGPGTRLTVL.

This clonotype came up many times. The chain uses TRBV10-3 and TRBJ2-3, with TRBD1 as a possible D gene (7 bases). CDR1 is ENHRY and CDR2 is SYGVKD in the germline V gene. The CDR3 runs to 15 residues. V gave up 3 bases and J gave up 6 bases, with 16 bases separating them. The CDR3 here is CAISEWRTGGDTQYF. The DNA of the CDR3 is TGTGCCATCAGTGAATGGAGGACAGGAGGGGATACGCAGTATTTT.

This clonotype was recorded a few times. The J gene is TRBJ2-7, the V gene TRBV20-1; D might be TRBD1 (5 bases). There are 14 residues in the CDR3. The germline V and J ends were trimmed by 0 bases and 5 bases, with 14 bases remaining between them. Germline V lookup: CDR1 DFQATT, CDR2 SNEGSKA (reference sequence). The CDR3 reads CSARDRQGINEQYF. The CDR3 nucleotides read TGCAGTGCTAGAGATCGGCAGGGCATAAACGAGCAGTACTTC.

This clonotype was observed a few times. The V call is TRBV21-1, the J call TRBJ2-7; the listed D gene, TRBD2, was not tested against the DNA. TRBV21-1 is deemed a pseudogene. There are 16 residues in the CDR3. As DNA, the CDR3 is TGTGCCAGCAGCCCGAGACGGGGACTAGCGGGAGACGGGCAGTACTTC. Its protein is CASSPRRGLAGDGQYF.

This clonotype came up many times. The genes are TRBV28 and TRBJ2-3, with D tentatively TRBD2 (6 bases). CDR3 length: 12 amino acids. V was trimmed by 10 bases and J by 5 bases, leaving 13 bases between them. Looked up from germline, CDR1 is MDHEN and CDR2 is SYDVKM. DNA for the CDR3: TGTGCCACCCTTGCGGGGATAGATACGCAGTATTTT. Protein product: CATLAGIDTQYF.

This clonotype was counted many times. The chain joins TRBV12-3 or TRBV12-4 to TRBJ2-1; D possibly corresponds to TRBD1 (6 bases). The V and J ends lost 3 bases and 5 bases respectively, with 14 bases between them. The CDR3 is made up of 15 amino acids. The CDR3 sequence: CASSFFRGPHNEQFF. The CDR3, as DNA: TGTGCCAGCAGTTTTTTCAGGGGTCCACACAATGAGCAGTTCTTC.

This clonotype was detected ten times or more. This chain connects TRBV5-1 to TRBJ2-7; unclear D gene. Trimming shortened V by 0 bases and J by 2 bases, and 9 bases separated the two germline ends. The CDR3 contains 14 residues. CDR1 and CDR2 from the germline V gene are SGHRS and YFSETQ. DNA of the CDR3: TGCGCCAGCAGCTTGGCGCCGAAAACCTACGAGCAGTACTTC. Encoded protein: CASSLAPKTYEQYF.

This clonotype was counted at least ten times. The DNA for the CDR3 is TGTGCCACCAGTGATTGGGACAGACAAAAGAAGGCTGGCACAGATACGCAGTATTTT. Its protein product is CATSDWDRQKKAGTDTQYF. This chain uses TRBV24-1 with TRBJ2-3; 7 bases agree with TRBD1. The ends lost 2 bases at V and 1 base at J; junction bases unmatched: 14. Germline V lookup: CDR1 KGHDR, CDR2 SFDVKD. This CDR3 is built from 19 residues.

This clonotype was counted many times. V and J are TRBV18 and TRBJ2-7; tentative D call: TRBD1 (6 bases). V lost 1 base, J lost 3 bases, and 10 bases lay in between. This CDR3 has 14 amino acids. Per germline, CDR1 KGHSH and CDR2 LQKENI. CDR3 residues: CASSPQGQIYEQYF. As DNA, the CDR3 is TGTGCCAGCTCACCACAAGGACAGATCTACGAGCAGTACTTC.

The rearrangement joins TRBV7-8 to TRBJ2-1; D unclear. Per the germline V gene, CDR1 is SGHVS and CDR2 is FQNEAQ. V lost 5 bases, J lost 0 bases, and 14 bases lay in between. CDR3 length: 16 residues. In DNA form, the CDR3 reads TGTGCCAGCAGCCAACAGCACCTTCGCTCCTACAATGAGCAGTTCTTC. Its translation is CASSQQHLRSYNEQFF. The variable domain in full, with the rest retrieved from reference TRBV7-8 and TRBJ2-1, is GAGVSQSPRYKVAKRGQDVALRCDPISGHVSLFWYQQALGQGPEFLTYFQNEAQLDKSGLPSDRFFAERPEGSVSTLKIQRTQQEDSAVYLCASSQQHLRSYNEQFFGPGTRLTVL.